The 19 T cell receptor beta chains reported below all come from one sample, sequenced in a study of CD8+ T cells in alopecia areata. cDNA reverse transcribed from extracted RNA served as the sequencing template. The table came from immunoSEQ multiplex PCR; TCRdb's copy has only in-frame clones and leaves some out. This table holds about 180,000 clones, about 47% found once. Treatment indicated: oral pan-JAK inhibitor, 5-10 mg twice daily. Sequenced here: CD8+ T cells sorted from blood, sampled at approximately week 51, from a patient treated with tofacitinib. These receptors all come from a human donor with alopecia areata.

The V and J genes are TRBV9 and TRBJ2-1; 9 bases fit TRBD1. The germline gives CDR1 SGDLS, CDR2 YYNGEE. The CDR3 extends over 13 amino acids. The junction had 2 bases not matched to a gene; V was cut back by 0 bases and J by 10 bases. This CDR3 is CASSVAQGAEQFF. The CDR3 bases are TGTGCCAGCAGCGTAGCACAGGGGGCGGAGCAGTTCTTC.

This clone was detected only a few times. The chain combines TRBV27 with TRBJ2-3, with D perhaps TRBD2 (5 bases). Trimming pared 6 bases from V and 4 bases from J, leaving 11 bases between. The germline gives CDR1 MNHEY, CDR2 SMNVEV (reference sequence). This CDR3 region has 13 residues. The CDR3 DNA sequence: TGTGCCAGCAGACTAGACGCCTCAGATACGCAGTATTTT. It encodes CASRLDASDTQYF.

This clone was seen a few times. The CDR3 protein is CASSLRPGGTNEQFF. CDR3 DNA sequence: TGCGCCAGCAGCTTGAGGCCGGGGGGGACCAATGAGCAGTTCTTC. V gene TRBV5-1 combines with J gene TRBJ2-1; TRBD2 agrees at 8 bases. CDR1 and CDR2 from the germline V gene are SGHRS and YFSETQ. The CDR3 extends over 15 amino acids. V gave up 1 base and J gave up 6 bases; unmatched junction bases: 6.

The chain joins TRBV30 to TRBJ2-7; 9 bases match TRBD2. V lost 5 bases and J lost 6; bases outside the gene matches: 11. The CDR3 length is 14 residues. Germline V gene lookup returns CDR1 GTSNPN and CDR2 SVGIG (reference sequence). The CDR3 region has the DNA TGTGCCTGGGGTACCGGGACTAGCATCCCCGAGCAGTACTTC. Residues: CAWGTGTSIPEQYF.

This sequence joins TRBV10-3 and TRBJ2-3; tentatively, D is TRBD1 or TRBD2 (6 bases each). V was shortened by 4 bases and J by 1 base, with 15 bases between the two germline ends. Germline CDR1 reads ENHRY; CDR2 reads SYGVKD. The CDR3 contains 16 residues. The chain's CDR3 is CAISGGGTRRTDTQYF. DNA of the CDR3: TGTGCCATCAGTGGAGGGGGGACCAGACGCACAGATACGCAGTATTTT.

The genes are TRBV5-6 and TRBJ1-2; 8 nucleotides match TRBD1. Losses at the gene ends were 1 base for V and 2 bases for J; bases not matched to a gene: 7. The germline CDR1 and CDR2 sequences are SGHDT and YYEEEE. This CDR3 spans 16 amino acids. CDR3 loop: CASSLSPDRVNYGYTF. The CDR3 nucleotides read TGTGCCAGCAGCTTGTCTCCGGACAGGGTGAACTATGGCTACACCTTC.

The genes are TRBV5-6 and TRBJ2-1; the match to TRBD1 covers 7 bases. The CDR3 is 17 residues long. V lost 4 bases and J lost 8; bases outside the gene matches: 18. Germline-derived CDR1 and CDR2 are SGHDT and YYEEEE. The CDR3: CASSPVPGTELTHEQFF. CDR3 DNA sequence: TGTGCCAGCAGCCCCGTTCCGGGGACAGAACTGACACATGAGCAGTTCTTC.

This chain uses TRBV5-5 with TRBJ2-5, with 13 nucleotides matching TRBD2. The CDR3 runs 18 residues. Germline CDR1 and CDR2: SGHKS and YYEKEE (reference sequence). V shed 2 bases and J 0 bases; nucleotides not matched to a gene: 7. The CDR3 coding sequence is TGTGCCAGCAGCTTAGTAGCGGGACTAGCGGGGTACCAAGAGACCCAGTACTTC. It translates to CASSLVAGLAGYQETQYF.

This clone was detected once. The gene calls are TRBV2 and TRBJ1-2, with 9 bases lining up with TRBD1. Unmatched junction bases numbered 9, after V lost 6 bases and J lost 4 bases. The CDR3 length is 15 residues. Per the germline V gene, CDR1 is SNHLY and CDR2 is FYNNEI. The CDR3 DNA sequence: TGTGCCAGCAGATTTCGGGACAGGGCTGCCTATGGCTACACCTTC. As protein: CASRFRDRAAYGYTF.

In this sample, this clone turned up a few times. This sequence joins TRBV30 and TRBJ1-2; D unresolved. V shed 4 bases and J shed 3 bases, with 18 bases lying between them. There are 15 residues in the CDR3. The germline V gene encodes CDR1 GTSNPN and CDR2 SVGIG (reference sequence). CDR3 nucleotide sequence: TGTGCCTGGAATATAATAGGGCGTACCGACTATGGCTACACCTTC. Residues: CAWNIIGRTDYGYTF.

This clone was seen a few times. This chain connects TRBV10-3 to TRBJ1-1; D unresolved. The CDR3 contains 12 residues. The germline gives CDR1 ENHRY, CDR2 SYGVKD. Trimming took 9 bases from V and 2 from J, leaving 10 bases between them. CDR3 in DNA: TGTGCCATGGGTGGCGATAACACTGAAGCTTTCTTT. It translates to CAMGGDNTEAFF.

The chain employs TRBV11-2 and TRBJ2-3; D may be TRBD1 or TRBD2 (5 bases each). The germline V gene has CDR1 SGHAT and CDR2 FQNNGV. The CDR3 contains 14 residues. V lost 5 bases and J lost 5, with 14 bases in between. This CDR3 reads CASSARGYIDTQYF. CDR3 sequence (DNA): TGTGCCAGCAGCGCACGGGGCTACATAGATACGCAGTATTTT. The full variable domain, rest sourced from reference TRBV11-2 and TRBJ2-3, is EAGVAQSPRYKIIEKRQSVAFWCNPISGHATLYWYQQILGQGPKLLIQFQNNGVVDDSQLPKDRFSAERLKGVDSTLKIQPAKLEDSAVYLCASSARGYIDTQYFGPGTRLTVL.

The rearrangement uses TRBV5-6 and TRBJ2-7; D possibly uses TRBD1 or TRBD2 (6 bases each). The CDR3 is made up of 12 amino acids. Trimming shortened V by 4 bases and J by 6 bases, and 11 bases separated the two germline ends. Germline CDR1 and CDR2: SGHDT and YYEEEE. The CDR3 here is CASSIGGLEQYF. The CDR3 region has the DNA TGTGCCAGCAGCATAGGGGGGCTCGAGCAGTACTTC.

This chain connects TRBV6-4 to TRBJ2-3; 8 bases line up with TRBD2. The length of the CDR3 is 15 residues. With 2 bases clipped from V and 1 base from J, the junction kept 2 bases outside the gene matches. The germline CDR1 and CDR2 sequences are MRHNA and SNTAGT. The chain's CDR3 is CASSDGSGGTDTQYF. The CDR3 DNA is TGTGCCAGCAGTGACGGTAGCGGGGGCACAGATACGCAGTATTTT.

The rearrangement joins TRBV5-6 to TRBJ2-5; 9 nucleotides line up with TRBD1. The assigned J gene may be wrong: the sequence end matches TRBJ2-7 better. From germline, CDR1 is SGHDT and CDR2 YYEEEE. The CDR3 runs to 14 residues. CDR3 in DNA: TGTGCCAGCAGCTCCGCGACAGGGGGAGGCGAGCAGTACTTC. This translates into CASSSATGGGEQYF.

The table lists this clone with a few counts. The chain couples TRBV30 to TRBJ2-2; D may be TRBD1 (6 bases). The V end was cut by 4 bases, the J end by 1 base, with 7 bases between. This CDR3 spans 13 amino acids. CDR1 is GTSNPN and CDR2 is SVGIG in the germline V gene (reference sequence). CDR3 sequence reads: CAWTGENTGELFF. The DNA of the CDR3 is TGTGCCTGGACAGGGGAGAACACCGGGGAGCTGTTTTTT.

The CDR3 protein is CASSQDRDFNNEQFF. The CDR3 DNA is TGCGCCAGCAGCCAAGACCGGGACTTTAACAATGAGCAGTTCTTC. V is TRBV4-3 and J is TRBJ2-1; D is perhaps TRBD2 (6 bases). The V gene's germline CDR1 is LGHNA and CDR2 YSLEER. The CDR3 is 15 amino acids. V lost 0 bases and J lost 5, with 11 bases in between.

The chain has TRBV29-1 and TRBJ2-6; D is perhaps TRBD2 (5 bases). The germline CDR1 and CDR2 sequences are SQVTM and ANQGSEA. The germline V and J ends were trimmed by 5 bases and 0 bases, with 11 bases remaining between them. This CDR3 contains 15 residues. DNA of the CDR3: TGCAGCGTTTACGGAGGAATCTCTGGGGCCAACGTCCTGACTTTC. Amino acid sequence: CSVYGGISGANVLTF. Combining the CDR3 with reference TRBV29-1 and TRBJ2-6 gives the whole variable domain SAVISQKPSRDICQRGTSLTIQCQVDSQVTMMFWYRQQPGQSLTLIATANQGSEATYESGFVIDKFPISRPNLTFSTLTVSNMSPEDSSIYLCSVYGGISGANVLTFGAGSRLTVL.

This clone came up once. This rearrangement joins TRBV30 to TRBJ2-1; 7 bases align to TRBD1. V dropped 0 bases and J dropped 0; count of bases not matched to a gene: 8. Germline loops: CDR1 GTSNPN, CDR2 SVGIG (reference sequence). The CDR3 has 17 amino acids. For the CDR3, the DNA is TGTGCCTGGAGTGTACTAACAGGGGTTATCTCCTACAATGAGCAGTTCTTC. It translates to CAWSVLTGVISYNEQFF.